This is a list of T cell receptor beta chains from one sample in a study of lymphopenia after photon versus proton radiotherapy. Clones were sequenced by immunoSEQ multiplex PCR, and TCRdb holds only the in-frame ones, with some missing. Of 35,000 to 50,000 clones in the sample, about 83% were seen once. The source was peripheral blood, collected from a patient treated with proton-based radiotherapy. Receptors were obtained from a woman aged 70-85 years with pancreatic cancer. Both conserved end residues are part of each CDR3. Fields, in order: clone size, V gene, J gene, D gene, CDR3 protein, CDR3 DNA. D genes are given only for firm matches. Clone size is given for some rows only: seen once, a few or many times, or a class if the clone is expanded.

clone size: few; V gene: TRBV27; J gene: TRBJ2-4; D gene: TRBD2; CDR3 protein: CASTRTSGSGKNIQYF; CDR3 DNA: TGTGCCAGCACCCGGACTAGCGGGAGCGGGAAAAACATTCAGTACTTC
clone size: -; V gene: TRBV28; J gene: TRBJ1-1; D gene: -; CDR3 protein: CASKGSLNTEAFF; CDR3 DNA: TGTGCCAGCAAAGGGTCCTTGAACACTGAAGCTTTCTTT
clone size: -; V gene: TRBV30; J gene: TRBJ1-2; D gene: -; CDR3 protein: CACDDNKNKRSYTF; CDR3 DNA: TGTGCCTGTGACGATAACAAAAATAAACGGAGCTACACCTTC
clone size: few; V gene: TRBV27; J gene: TRBJ2-2; D gene: TRBD2; CDR3 protein: CASSLSGIAGGANTGELFF; CDR3 DNA: TGTGCCAGCAGTTTATCGGGAATAGCGGGAGGGGCGAACACCGGGGAGCTGTTTTTT
clone size: -; V gene: TRBV4-3; J gene: TRBJ1-6; D gene: -; CDR3 protein: CASSRPVSNSPLHF; CDR3 DNA: TGCGCCAGCAGCCGTCCGGTAAGTAATTCACCCCTCCACTTT
clone size: once; V gene: TRBV14; J gene: TRBJ1-1; D gene: -; CDR3 protein: CASSQITGYTNTEAFF; CDR3 DNA: TGTGCCAGCAGCCAAATTACAGGGTATACAAACACTGAAGCTTTCTTT
clone size: -; V gene: TRBV30; J gene: TRBJ2-2; D gene: -; CDR3 protein: CAWSDAMGRMAGELFF; CDR3 DNA: TGTGCCTGGAGTGACGCAATGGGGAGGATGGCCGGGGAGCTGTTTTTT
clone size: -; V gene: TRBV19; J gene: TRBJ1-2; D gene: -; CDR3 protein: CASSDSAKTAYGYTF; CDR3 DNA: TGTGCCAGTAGTGATTCCGCGAAAACGGCCTATGGCTACACCTTC
clone size: -; V gene: TRBV30; J gene: TRBJ2-1; D gene: -; CDR3 protein: CAWRTARGRDEQFF; CDR3 DNA: TGTGCCTGGAGGACCGCGAGGGGCCGGGATGAGCAGTTCTTC
clone size: -; V gene: TRBV7-8; J gene: TRBJ2-5; D gene: TRBD2; CDR3 protein: CASSADILAGVRETQYF; CDR3 DNA: TGTGCCAGCAGCGCCGACATACTAGCGGGAGTGAGAGAGACCCAGTACTTC
clone size: -; V gene: TRBV28; J gene: TRBJ2-1; D gene: -; CDR3 protein: CASSHRLVMGNEQFF; CDR3 DNA: TGTGCCAGCAGTCACCGACTAGTAATGGGCAATGAGCAGTTCTTC
clone size: -; V gene: TRBV6-4; J gene: TRBJ2-2; D gene: -; CDR3 protein: CASSVVPKANTGELFF; CDR3 DNA: TGTGCCAGCAGTGTTGTTCCGAAGGCGAACACCGGGGAGCTGTTTTTT
clone size: -; V gene: TRBV7-9; J gene: TRBJ1-4; D gene: -; CDR3 protein: CASKLGTNEKLFF; CDR3 DNA: TGTGCCAGCAAGTTGGGTACTAATGAAAAACTGTTTTTT
clone size: -; V gene: TRBV2; J gene: TRBJ1-1; D gene: -; CDR3 protein: CASSEVRADTEAFF; CDR3 DNA: TGTGCCAGCAGTGAAGTCAGGGCTGACACTGAAGCTTTCTTT
clone size: -; V gene: TRBV4-3; J gene: TRBJ1-4; D gene: -; CDR3 protein: CASSQVQGATNEKLFF; CDR3 DNA: TGCGCCAGCAGCCAAGTCCAGGGAGCAACTAATGAAAAACTGTTTTTT
clone size: few; V gene: TRBV19; J gene: TRBJ1-5; D gene: -; CDR3 protein: CASSIERIHQPQHF; CDR3 DNA: TGTGCCAGTAGTATAGAGAGGATCCATCAGCCCCAGCATTTT
clone size: -; V gene: TRBV25-1; J gene: TRBJ2-5; D gene: TRBD1; CDR3 protein: CASSETGAAAETQYF; CDR3 DNA: TGTGCCAGCAGTGAAACAGGGGCGGCAGCAGAGACCCAGTACTTC
clone size: few; V gene: TRBV19; J gene: TRBJ2-3; D gene: TRBD2; CDR3 protein: CASSISGGSTDTQYF; CDR3 DNA: TGTGCCAGTAGTATTTCGGGGGGTAGCACAGATACGCAGTATTTT
clone size: -; V gene: TRBV28; J gene: TRBJ2-7; D gene: TRBD1; CDR3 protein: CASSSPTGATHEQYF; CDR3 DNA: TGTGCCAGCAGTTCACCGACAGGGGCTACCCACGAGCAGTACTTC
clone size: -; V gene: TRBV5-5; J gene: TRBJ2-3; D gene: -; CDR3 protein: CASSSTTNGWTDTQYF; CDR3 DNA: TGTGCCAGCAGCTCCACGACCAATGGTTGGACAGATACGCAGTATTTT
clone size: -; V gene: TRBV7-3; J gene: TRBJ2-2; D gene: -; CDR3 protein: CASSFKNTGELFF; CDR3 DNA: TGTGCCAGCAGCTTCAAGAACACCGGGGAGCTGTTTTTT
clone size: -; V gene: TRBV2; J gene: TRBJ2-7; D gene: -; CDR3 protein: CASTNAYEQYF; CDR3 DNA: TGTGCCAGCACGAACGCCTACGAGCAGTACTTC
clone size: -; V gene: TRBV6-5; J gene: TRBJ2-1; D gene: -; CDR3 protein: CASRNSQVPEQFF; CDR3 DNA: TGTGCCAGCAGAAATTCGCAGGTTCCTGAGCAGTTCTTC
clone size: -; V gene: TRBV29-1; J gene: TRBJ2-7; D gene: TRBD1; CDR3 protein: CSVERDRNEQYF; CDR3 DNA: TGCAGCGTTGAACGGGACAGGAACGAGCAGTACTTC
clone size: once; V gene: TRBV27; J gene: TRBJ1-1; D gene: -; CDR3 protein: CASSPGLGWTEAFF; CDR3 DNA: TGTGCCAGCAGTCCAGGACTGGGTTGGACTGAAGCTTTCTTT
clone size: -; V gene: TRBV28; J gene: TRBJ2-1; D gene: -; CDR3 protein: CASSSSIMGAGEQFF; CDR3 DNA: TGTGCCAGCAGTTCCTCCATTATGGGCGCGGGTGAGCAGTTCTTC
clone size: -; V gene: TRBV27; J gene: TRBJ2-1; D gene: -; CDR3 protein: CASSLRTDGLTEQFF; CDR3 DNA: TGTGCCAGCAGTCTCCGGACCGATGGCCTTACTGAGCAGTTCTTC
clone size: -; V gene: TRBV4-3; J gene: TRBJ1-1; D gene: TRBD1; CDR3 protein: CASSPTGGSVAFF; CDR3 DNA: TGCGCCAGCAGCCCGACAGGGGGTTCGGTAGCTTTCTTT
clone size: -; V gene: TRBV15; J gene: TRBJ1-2; D gene: -; CDR3 protein: CATSKGWGIPMARF; CDR3 DNA: TGTGCCACCAGCAAAGGTTGGGGGATACCTATGGCTCGCTTC
clone size: -; V gene: TRBV9; J gene: TRBJ1-3; D gene: -; CDR3 protein: CASSVVGRASGNTIYF; CDR3 DNA: TGTGCCAGCAGCGTAGTAGGCAGAGCCTCTGGAAACACCATATATTTT
clone size: -; V gene: TRBV28; J gene: TRBJ1-3; D gene: -; CDR3 protein: CASTSPGASFSGNTIYF; CDR3 DNA: TGTGCCAGCACTTCGCCGGGGGCGTCATTCTCTGGAAACACCATATATTTT
clone size: -; V gene: TRBV4-3; J gene: TRBJ2-7; D gene: -; CDR3 protein: CASSQVLGGGAYEQYF; CDR3 DNA: TGCGCCAGCAGCCAAGTGTTAGGGGGAGGAGCCTACGAGCAGTACTTC
clone size: -; V gene: TRBV19; J gene: TRBJ2-1; D gene: TRBD2; CDR3 protein: CASSILAGMYNEQFF; CDR3 DNA: TGTGCCAGTAGTATACTAGCGGGAATGTACAATGAGCAGTTCTTC
clone size: -; V gene: TRBV30; J gene: TRBJ1-4; D gene: -; CDR3 protein: CAWEGGGNGEKLFF; CDR3 DNA: TGTGCCTGGGAAGGCGGGGGGAACGGTGAAAAACTGTTTTTT
clone size: -; V gene: TRBV2; J gene: TRBJ1-5; D gene: -; CDR3 protein: CASSEGYIGRDQPQHF; CDR3 DNA: TGTGCCAGCAGTGAAGGTTATATTGGTAGAGATCAGCCCCAGCATTTT
clone size: -; V gene: TRBV6-4; J gene: TRBJ1-2; D gene: -; CDR3 protein: CASRAVKGPGDGYTF; CDR3 DNA: TGTGCCAGCAGAGCAGTAAAGGGACCCGGGGACGGCTACACCTTC
clone size: few; V gene: TRBV7-9; J gene: TRBJ2-7; D gene: TRBD2; CDR3 protein: CASGSTGAGEQYF; CDR3 DNA: TGTGCCAGCGGCTCAACGGGAGCGGGGGAGCAGTACTTC
clone size: many; V gene: TRBV5-6; J gene: TRBJ1-5; D gene: -; CDR3 protein: CASSQTRNQPQHF; CDR3 DNA: TGTGCCAGCAGCCAGACTAGGAATCAGCCCCAGCATTTT
clone size: -; V gene: TRBV29-1; J gene: TRBJ1-1; D gene: -; CDR3 protein: CSVAGQLNTEAFF; CDR3 DNA: TGCAGCGTTGCGGGACAATTGAACACTGAAGCTTTCTTT
clone size: once; V gene: TRBV4-3; J gene: TRBJ2-3; D gene: -; CDR3 protein: CASSQDGTEADTQYF; CDR3 DNA: TGCGCCAGCAGCCAAGACGGGACGGAGGCAGATACGCAGTATTTT
clone size: -; V gene: TRBV21-1; J gene: TRBJ2-5; D gene: -; CDR3 protein: CASSKGSLGLALTRYQETQYF; CDR3 DNA: TGTGCCAGCAGCAAAGGGTCGTTAGGCCTAGCCCTTACCCGGTACCAAGAGACCCAGTACTTC
clone size: -; V gene: TRBV6-1; J gene: TRBJ1-5; D gene: -; CDR3 protein: CASNLGGGNQPQHF; CDR3 DNA: TGTGCCAGCAATCTCGGGGGCGGAAATCAGCCCCAGCATTTT
clone size: -; V gene: TRBV5-1; J gene: TRBJ2-3; D gene: TRBD2; CDR3 protein: CASSLAASGTDTQYF; CDR3 DNA: TGCGCCAGCAGCTTGGCGGCTAGCGGAACAGATACGCAGTATTTT
clone size: -; V gene: TRBV6-5; J gene: TRBJ2-3; D gene: TRBD1; CDR3 protein: CASSPGGPRTDTQYF; CDR3 DNA: TGTGCCAGCAGTCCAGGGGGCCCGCGCACAGATACGCAGTATTTT
clone size: -; V gene: TRBV7-3; J gene: TRBJ1-2; D gene: -; CDR3 protein: CASSPNSLGGYTF; CDR3 DNA: TGTGCCAGCAGCCCAAACTCCCTCGGAGGCTACACCTTC
clone size: few; V gene: TRBV6-5; J gene: TRBJ1-2; D gene: TRBD1; CDR3 protein: CASRTGQGTGYTF; CDR3 DNA: TGTGCCAGCAGGACCGGACAGGGTACTGGCTACACCTTC
clone size: -; V gene: TRBV28; J gene: TRBJ2-7; D gene: -; CDR3 protein: CASRGPGGQTSYEQYF; CDR3 DNA: TGTGCCAGCAGAGGCCCCGGGGGCCAGACCTCCTACGAGCAGTACTTC
clone size: -; V gene: TRBV6-6; J gene: TRBJ2-7; D gene: TRBD2; CDR3 protein: CASRPPGGGAAGEQYF; CDR3 DNA: TGTGCCAGCAGGCCCCCCGGGGGGGGCGCGGCGGGGGAGCAGTACTTC
clone size: -; V gene: TRBV7-3; J gene: TRBJ2-3; D gene: -; CDR3 protein: CASSLIIGADTQYF; CDR3 DNA: TGTGCCAGCAGCTTAATTATAGGGGCAGATACGCAGTATTTT
clone size: -; V gene: TRBV7-6; J gene: TRBJ2-3; D gene: -; CDR3 protein: CASSLGSSTDTQYF; CDR3 DNA: TGTGCCAGCAGCTTAGGCTCGAGCACAGATACGCAGTATTTT
clone size: -; V gene: TRBV7-8; J gene: TRBJ1-2; D gene: -; CDR3 protein: CASSLEGGYGYTF; CDR3 DNA: TGTGCCAGCAGCTTAGAAGGGGGTTATGGCTACACCTTC
clone size: -; V gene: TRBV19; J gene: TRBJ2-1; D gene: -; CDR3 protein: CASSIGGDEQFF; CDR3 DNA: TGTGCCAGTAGTATTGGGGGAGATGAGCAGTTCTTC
clone size: -; V gene: TRBV18; J gene: TRBJ2-7; D gene: TRBD1; CDR3 protein: CASSPDRSSYEQYF; CDR3 DNA: TGTGCCAGCTCACCGGACAGGAGCTCCTACGAGCAGTACTTC
clone size: hyperexpanded; V gene: TRBV19; J gene: TRBJ2-1; D gene: -; CDR3 protein: CASSIGVLEHNEQFF; CDR3 DNA: TGTGCCAGTAGTATAGGGGTGCTAGAGCACAATGAGCAGTTCTTC
clone size: few; V gene: TRBV2; J gene: TRBJ2-1; D gene: TRBD2; CDR3 protein: CASSRRTSNEQFF; CDR3 DNA: TGTGCCAGCAGTAGGCGGACTAGTAATGAGCAGTTCTTC